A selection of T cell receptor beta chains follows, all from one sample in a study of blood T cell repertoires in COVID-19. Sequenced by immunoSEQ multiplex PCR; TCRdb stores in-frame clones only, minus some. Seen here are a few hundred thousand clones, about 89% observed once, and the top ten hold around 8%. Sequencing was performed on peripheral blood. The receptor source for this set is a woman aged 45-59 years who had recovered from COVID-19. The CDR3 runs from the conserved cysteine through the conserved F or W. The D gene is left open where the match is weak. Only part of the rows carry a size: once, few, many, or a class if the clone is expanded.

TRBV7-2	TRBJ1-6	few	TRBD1	CASSMGQVYNSPLHF	TGTGCCAGCAGCATGGGACAGGTCTATAATTCACCCCTCCACTTT
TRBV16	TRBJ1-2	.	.	CASSQGLGGYGYTF	TGTGCCAGCAGCCAAGGGCTGGGGGGCTATGGCTACACCTTC
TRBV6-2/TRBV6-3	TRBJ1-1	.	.	CASSTRSGGNTEAFF	TGTGCCAGCAGTACCCGCAGCGGGGGAAACACTGAAGCTTTCTTT
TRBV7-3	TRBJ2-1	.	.	CASSLTFGEQFF	TGTGCCAGCAGCTTAACCTTCGGTGAGCAGTTCTTC
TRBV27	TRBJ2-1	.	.	CASRALGRRYNEQFF	TGTGCCAGCAGAGCCCTAGGGAGGAGGTACAATGAGCAGTTCTTC
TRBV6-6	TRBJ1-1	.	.	CASSFSGTLAFF	TGTGCCAGCAGTTTTTCCGGGACTTTGGCTTTCTTT
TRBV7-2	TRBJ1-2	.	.	CASSLPSTGGYTF	TGTGCCAGCAGCTTGCCCTCCACGGGTGGCTACACCTTC
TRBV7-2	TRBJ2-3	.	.	CASSLVVGASTDTQYF	TGTGCCAGCAGCTTAGTAGTAGGGGCGAGCACAGATACGCAGTATTTT
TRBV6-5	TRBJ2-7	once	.	CASSRDRYSYEQYF	TGTGCCAGCAGCCGCGACAGGTACTCCTACGAGCAGTACTTC
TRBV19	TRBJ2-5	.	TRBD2	CASSINLSGGNQETQYF	TGTGCCAGTAGTATTAACTTATCGGGGGGTAACCAAGAGACCCAGTACTTC
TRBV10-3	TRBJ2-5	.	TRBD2	CAISESRGSLETQYF	TGTGCCATCAGTGAGTCGCGGGGGAGTTTAGAGACCCAGTACTTC
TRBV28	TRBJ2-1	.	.	CASSPGTWDEQFF	TGTGCCAGCAGTCCGGGTACTTGGGATGAGCAGTTCTTC
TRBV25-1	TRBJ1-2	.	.	CASSGSGYGYTF	TGTGCCAGCAGTGGGAGTGGCTATGGCTACACCTTC
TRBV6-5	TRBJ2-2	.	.	CASSYSPRVGYGELFF	TGTGCCAGCAGTTACTCCCCCAGGGTCGGTTACGGGGAGCTGTTTTTT
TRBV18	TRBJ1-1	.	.	CASSPVTGPVGVEAFF	TGTGCCAGCTCGCCTGTAACAGGGCCCGTCGGGGTTGAAGCTTTCTTT
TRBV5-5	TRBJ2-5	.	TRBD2	CASSLFSRTSGETQYF	TGTGCCAGCAGCTTGTTTTCTAGGACTAGCGGCGAGACCCAGTACTTC
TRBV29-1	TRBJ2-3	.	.	CSVRLADTQYF	TGCAGCGTCCGCTTGGCTGATACGCAGTATTTT
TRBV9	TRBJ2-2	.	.	CASSGRLRGLGELFF	TGTGCCAGCAGCGGACGGCTTAGGGGGTTGGGGGAGCTGTTTTTT
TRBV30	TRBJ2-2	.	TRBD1	CASSGTGGTGELFF	TGTGCCTCCTCCGGGACAGGGGGCACCGGGGAGCTGTTTTTT
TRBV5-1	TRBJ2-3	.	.	CASSLGPEADTQYF	TGCGCCAGCAGCCTCGGGCCGGAGGCAGATACGCAGTATTTT
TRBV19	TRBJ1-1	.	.	CASSYRAEDTEAFF	TGTGCCAGTTCCTACAGGGCGGAGGACACTGAAGCTTTCTTT
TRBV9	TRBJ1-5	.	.	CASSLSGDSNQPQHF	TGTGCCAGCAGCCTGTCGGGAGATAGCAATCAGCCCCAGCATTTT
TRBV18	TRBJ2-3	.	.	CASSPGGGTDTQYF	TGTGCCAGCTCACCTGGAGGAGGCACAGATACGCAGTATTTT
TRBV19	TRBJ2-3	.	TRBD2	CASSFSGSGADTQYF	TGTGCCAGTAGTTTCAGCGGGAGCGGGGCAGATACGCAGTATTTT
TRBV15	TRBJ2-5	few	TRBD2	CATSIGTSGLQETQYF	TGTGCCACCAGCATAGGGACTAGCGGGCTTCAAGAGACCCAGTACTTC
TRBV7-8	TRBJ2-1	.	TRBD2	CASSFGTSGYNEQFF	TGTGCCAGCAGCTTTGGGACTAGCGGCTACAATGAGCAGTTCTTC
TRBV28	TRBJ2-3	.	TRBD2	CASSSQYRFSGGADTQYF	TGTGCCAGCAGTTCCCAATATAGGTTTAGCGGGGGTGCAGATACGCAGTATTTT
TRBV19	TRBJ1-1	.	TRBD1	CASSTTGDTEAFF	TGTGCCAGTAGTACAACAGGGGACACTGAAGCTTTCTTT
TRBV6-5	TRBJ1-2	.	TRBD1	CASRPDRTRSGYTF	TGTGCCAGCAGACCGGACAGGACCCGGTCTGGCTACACCTTC
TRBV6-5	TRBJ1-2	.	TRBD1	CASSYSGQGGAYGYTF	TGTGCCAGCAGTTACTCCGGACAGGGGGGTGCCTATGGCTACACCTTC
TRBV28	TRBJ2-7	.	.	CASSLARPQGYEQYF	TGTGCCAGCAGTTTAGCCAGACCACAGGGTTACGAGCAGTACTTC
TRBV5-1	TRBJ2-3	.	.	CASSGYRESGADTQYF	TGCGCCAGCAGCGGATACCGGGAGAGCGGCGCAGATACGCAGTATTTT
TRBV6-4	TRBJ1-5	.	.	CASSQGPGQPQHF	TGTGCCAGCAGTCAGGGGCCCGGGCAGCCCCAGCATTTT
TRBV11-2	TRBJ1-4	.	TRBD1	CASSFGQGRNEKLFF	TGTGCCAGCAGCTTCGGACAGGGAAGAAATGAAAAACTGTTTTTT
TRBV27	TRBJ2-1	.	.	CASSLITHSRQYNEQFF	TGTGCCAGCAGTTTAATCACCCACTCCCGACAGTACAATGAGCAGTTCTTC
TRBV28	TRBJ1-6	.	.	CASSTIQGFSYNSPLHF	TGTGCCAGCAGTACCATACAGGGTTTCTCCTATAATTCACCCCTCCACTTT
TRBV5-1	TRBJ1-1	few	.	CASSLTRDTEAFF	TGCGCCAGCAGCCTCACTCGGGACACTGAAGCTTTCTTT
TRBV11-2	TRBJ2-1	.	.	CASSRDRGLVGSSYNEQFF	TGTGCCAGCAGCCGGGACCGGGGACTTGTCGGGAGCTCCTACAATGAGCAGTTCTTC
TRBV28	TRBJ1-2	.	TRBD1	CASSSRQGNLGGYTF	TGTGCCAGCAGTTCCCGACAGGGTAATTTAGGAGGCTACACCTTC
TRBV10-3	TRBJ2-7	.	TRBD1	CAIGSGTGRSYEQYF	TGTGCCATCGGAAGTGGGACAGGGAGGTCCTACGAGCAGTACTTC
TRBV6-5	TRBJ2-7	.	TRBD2	CASSYRRGGGSYEQYF	TGTGCCAGCAGTTACCGTCGGGGGGGAGGGAGCTACGAGCAGTACTTC
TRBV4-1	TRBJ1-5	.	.	CASSQDPGTPNQPQHF	TGCGCCAGCAGCCAAGATCCCGGGACACCCAATCAGCCCCAGCATTTT
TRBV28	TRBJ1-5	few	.	CATHRVLGNQPQHF	TGTGCCACCCACAGGGTATTAGGCAATCAGCCCCAGCATTTT
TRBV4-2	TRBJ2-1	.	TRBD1	CASSQDTGGWNEQFF	TGTGCCAGCAGCCAAGATACAGGGGGATGGAATGAGCAGTTCTTC
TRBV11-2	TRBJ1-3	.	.	CASSLDGGIWDTIYF	TGTGCCAGCAGCTTAGATGGCGGGATCTGGGACACCATATATTTT
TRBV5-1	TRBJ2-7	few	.	CASSWNSDRSYEQYF	TGCGCCAGCAGCTGGAACTCCGACAGAAGCTACGAGCAGTACTTC
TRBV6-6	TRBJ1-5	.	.	CASSSTRTSNQPQHF	TGTGCCAGCAGTTCGACCCGGACAAGCAATCAGCCCCAGCATTTT
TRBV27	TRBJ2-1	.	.	CASYEVGGEQFF	TGTGCCAGCTATGAGGTGGGGGGTGAGCAGTTCTTC
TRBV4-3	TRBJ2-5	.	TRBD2	CASSQEAGWETQYF	TGCGCCAGCAGCCAAGAAGCGGGATGGGAGACCCAGTACTTC
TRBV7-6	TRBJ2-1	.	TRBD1	CASSPGQGPYNEQFF	TGTGCCAGCAGCCCGGGACAGGGGCCATACAATGAGCAGTTCTTC
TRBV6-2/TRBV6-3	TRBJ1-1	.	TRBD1	CASSYSGQGRTEAFF	TGTGCCAGCAGTTACTCGGGACAGGGTCGCACTGAAGCTTTCTTT
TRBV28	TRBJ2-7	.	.	CASSLGLDYEQYF	TGTGCCAGCAGTTTAGGTCTAGACTACGAGCAGTACTTC